Shown below are 28 T cell receptor beta chains from a single sample sequenced in a study of metastatic and nonmetastatic thyroid tumors (dated by TCRdb to 2020 to 2021). No patient had received any treatment before thyroid surgery. The method behind the library was PCR. The instrument was an Illumina HiSeq 4000. TCRdb itself trimmed the public reads at Q25 with fastp, ran MiXCR and retained productive beta chains. Counted in this sample were 35,000 to 45,000 clones; less than 25% of them appeared once. The biggest ten clones account for about 16% of the sample. Sample: blood. The source is a female donor with papillary thyroid cancer or a benign thyroid nodule (not recorded which). Some clones in this sample may be carry-over from other donors' samples.

The chain links TRBV2 to TRBJ2-7; weak D call: TRBD2 (6 bases). CDR3 length: 17 residues. The germline V and J ends were trimmed by 2 bases and 4 bases, with 21 bases remaining between them. Looked up from germline, CDR1 is SNHLY and CDR2 is FYNNEI. CDR3 nucleotide sequence: TGTGCCAGCAGTGAAAATGTGGGGGGAACTTGTGGATACGAGCAGTACTTC. Translated, it gives CASSENVGGTCGYEQYF.

This clone was detected a few times. This chain links TRBV28 with TRBJ2-1; TRBD1 aligns across 7 bases. V lost 6 bases to trimming and J lost 8 bases; unmatched junction nucleotides: 10. Per the germline V gene, CDR1 is MDHEN and CDR2 is SYDVKM. This CDR3 is built from 14 residues. The CDR3, as DNA: TGTGCCAGCAGAGCGGACAGGTTCGGCGATGAGCAGTTCTTC. It codes for CASRADRFGDEQFF. The full variable domain, completed using reference TRBV28 and TRBJ2-1, is DVKVTQSSRYLVKRTGEKVFLECVQDMDHENMFWYRQDPGLGLRLIYFSYDVKMKEKGDIPEGYSVSREKKERFSLILESASTNQTSMYLCASRADRFGDEQFFGPGTRLTVL.

Ten or more counts support this clone. The genes are TRBV20-1 and TRBJ2-1, with 12 bases identical to TRBD2. The CDR3 contains 15 residues. With 3 bases clipped from V and 9 bases from J, the junction kept 9 bases outside the gene matches. Germline CDR1 reads DFQATT; CDR2 reads SNEGSKA (reference sequence). DNA for the CDR3: TGCAGTGCTAGCCGCCTAGCGGGAGGGGGGCGTGAGCAGTTCTTC. Translation gives CSASRLAGGGREQFF.

This clone showed up many times. V usage is TRBV9 and J usage is TRBJ2-5; 10 bases are shared with TRBD2. With 0 bases clipped from V and 5 bases from J, the junction kept 7 bases outside the gene matches. From germline, CDR1 is SGDLS and CDR2 YYNGEE. The length of the CDR3 is 16 residues. The CDR3 sequence is CASSVGASGSGETQYF. The CDR3 DNA reads TGTGCCAGCAGCGTAGGGGCTAGCGGGAGCGGGGAGACCCAGTACTTC. The entire variable domain, with the rest obtained from reference TRBV9 and TRBJ2-5, is as follows: DSGVTQTPKHLITATGQRVTLRCSPRSGDLSVYWYQQSLDQGLQFLIQYYNGEERAKGNILERFSAQQFPDLHSELNLSSLELGDSALYFCASSVGASGSGETQYFGPGTRLLVL.

This clone is medium-sized. The chain is built from TRBV6-1 and TRBJ1-1, with D hard to call. The V gene's germline CDR1 is MNHNS and CDR2 SASEGT. CDR3 size: 12 residues. Trimming removed 7 bases from V and 2 bases from J, with 8 bases in between. For the CDR3, the DNA is TGTGCCAGCATGGTGACTAACACTGAAGCTTTCTTT. This gives the protein CASMVTNTEAFF.

This clone was counted many times. This chain connects TRBV28 to TRBJ1-1, with D hard to call. V was shortened by 7 bases and J by 7 bases, with 13 bases between the two germline ends. Per germline, CDR1 MDHEN and CDR2 SYDVKM. This CDR3 has 12 residues. In nucleotides, the CDR3 is TGTGCCAGCAAGATCCAGGACGGTGAAGCTTTCTTT. Residues: CASKIQDGEAFF. Full variable domain (remainder filled in from reference TRBV28 and TRBJ1-1): DVKVTQSSRYLVKRTGEKVFLECVQDMDHENMFWYRQDPGLGLRLIYFSYDVKMKEKGDIPEGYSVSREKKERFSLILESASTNQTSMYLCASKIQDGEAFFGQGTRLTVV.

The sample holds many counts of this clone. This chain joins TRBV6-6 and TRBJ2-5; unclear D gene. CDR3 length: 14 amino acids. CDR1 MNHNY and CDR2 SVGAGI come from the germline V gene (reference sequence). The V and J ends lost 3 bases and 5 bases respectively, with 13 bases between them. CDR3 amino acids: CASSYLLSLETQYF. The CDR3 nucleotides are TGTGCCAGCAGTTATCTCCTGAGTCTGGAGACCCAGTACTTC.

This clone was counted ten times or more. The CDR3: CASSLSTRVDLSYTF. In DNA form, the CDR3 reads TGTGCCAGCAGTTTATCGACCAGGGTAGATTTGAGCTACACCTTC. V gene TRBV7-3 combines with J gene TRBJ1-2; perhaps TRBD1 as D (5 bases). With 6 bases removed from V and 9 bases from J, the gap between germline ends came to 23 bases. Germline V lookup: CDR1 SGHTA, CDR2 FQGTGA. This CDR3 has 15 residues.

This clone has a count of ten or more. One end of the junction is discordant with germline, which a read error may explain. The chain has TRBV2 and TRBJ2-2; 10 positions agree with TRBD2. Germline assignment: CDR1 SNHLY and CDR2 FYNNEI. The CDR3 is 17 residues long. CDR3 sequence: CASGDGSIAGGTGELFF. For the CDR3, the DNA is TGTGCCAGCGGTGACGGATCCATAGCGGGGGGCACCGGGGAGCTGTTTTTT.

Ten or more counts support this clone. Written as DNA, the CDR3 is TGTGCCAGCAGCCGTGGATCAGCGGGAAACACTGAAGCTTTCTTT. It codes for CASSRGSAGNTEAFF. V and J are TRBV3-1 and TRBJ1-1, with unresolved D. Trimming took 4 bases from V and 2 from J, leaving 14 bases between them. The CDR3 sequence is 15 residues long. The germline V gene has CDR1 LGHDT and CDR2 YNNKEL (reference sequence).

This clone was found many times. The same CDR3 arises from other DNA sequences in this sample as well. The chain joins TRBV27 to TRBJ1-1; D gene ambiguous. The CDR3 has 15 amino acids. Per germline, CDR1 MNHEY and CDR2 SMNVEV (reference sequence). V dropped 1 base and J dropped 0 bases, with 9 bases sitting between them. The CDR3 bases are TGTGCCAGCAGTTTATTCCCGGAGTTGAACACTGAAGCTTTCTTT. Its protein is CASSLFPELNTEAFF.

This clone was recorded many times. The chain combines TRBV25-1 with TRBJ2-7, with D tentatively TRBD1 (6 bases). This CDR3 is 14 amino acids long. Trimming removed 6 bases from V and 4 bases from J, with 16 bases in between. Per the germline V gene, CDR1 is MGHDK and CDR2 is SYGVNS. The CDR3 protein is CASSNVGTQYEQYF. The CDR3 DNA is TGTGCCAGCAGCAACGTGGGGACACAATACGAGCAGTACTTC.

In its sample, this clone was seen many times. This chain links TRBV11-2 with TRBJ2-3; D gene ambiguous. Germline CDR1 reads SGHAT; CDR2 reads FQNNGV. This CDR3 comprises 13 residues. V gave up 7 bases and J gave up 0 bases, with 8 bases separating them. The CDR3 is CASNTRSTDTQYF. CDR3 nucleotide sequence: TGTGCCAGCAACACACGAAGCACAGATACGCAGTATTTT. Filled out from reference TRBV11-2 and TRBJ2-3, the complete variable domain reads EAGVAQSPRYKIIEKRQSVAFWCNPISGHATLYWYQQILGQGPKLLIQFQNNGVVDDSQLPKDRFSAERLKGVDSTLKIQPAKLEDSAVYLCASNTRSTDTQYFGPGTRLTVL.

This clone turned up a few times. Possible read error: a much larger clone is one base away. The chain uses TRBV9 and TRBJ2-1; TRBD1 agrees at 8 bases. The CDR3 spans 17 residues. With V trimmed by 4 bases and J by 9 bases, 18 bases remained unmatched. In germline, CDR1 is SGDLS, CDR2 YYNGEE. CDR3 nucleotides: TGTGCCAGCAGCCCCAGACTCCATGTCAGACAGGGGATTGAGCAGTTCTTC. Translating it yields CASSPRLHVRQGIEQFF.

In its sample, this clone was seen a few times. A much larger clone is a single base away; this may be a read error. The J gene is TRBJ1-6, the V gene TRBV25-1; D gene uncertain. The CDR3 is 12 amino acids. Germline V gene data show CDR1 as MGHDK and CDR2 as SYGVNS. The CDR3 reads CASGEYKSPLHF. CDR3 DNA: TGTGCCAGCGGTGAATATAAGTCACCCCTCCACTTT.

In its sample, this clone was seen many times. V gene TRBV3-1 combines with J gene TRBJ1-6; no definite D call. The V end lost 1 base, the J end lost 0 bases, and 7 bases lay between the germline ends. The CDR3 spans 16 residues. Germline-derived CDR1 and CDR2 are LGHDT and YNNKEL (reference sequence). In DNA form, the CDR3 reads TGTGCCAGCAGCCAAGCCCCAAGCTCCTATAATTCACCCCTCCACTTT. Translating gives CASSQAPSSYNSPLHF.

The chain is built from TRBV2 and TRBJ2-6; D call uncertain. There are 16 residues in the CDR3. Germline CDR1 SNHLY, CDR2 FYNNEI. Trimming pared 8 bases from V and 7 bases from J, leaving 21 bases between. DNA for the CDR3: TGTGCCAGCGTCGTGGAGTCGATTTCCGGTGCCAACGTCCTGACTTTC. This gives the protein CASVVESISGANVLTF.

The rearrangement joins TRBV2 to TRBJ2-5; the match to TRBD2 covers 13 bases. Germline CDR1 reads SNHLY; CDR2 reads FYNNEI. The CDR3 runs 16 residues. V gave up 6 bases and J gave up 4 bases; unmatched junction bases: 8. CDR3 bases: TGTGCCAGCAGCCCACGGACTAGCGGGAGAGGAGAGACCCAGTACTTC. Its protein product is CASSPRTSGRGETQYF.

This clone was counted many times. V and J are TRBV3-1 and TRBJ2-3, with TRBD2 identical over 7 bases. Trimming took 4 bases from V and 1 from J; bases not matched to a gene: 5. The CDR3 contains 15 residues. Germline V gene sequence: CDR1 LGHDT, CDR2 YNNKEL (reference sequence). The CDR3 protein is CASSLRGGGTDTQYF. In nucleotides, the CDR3 is TGTGCCAGCAGCCTCCGGGGAGGGGGCACAGATACGCAGTATTTT.

This clone was counted at least ten times. This sequence joins TRBV20-1 and TRBJ2-7; no firm D call. Trimming took 1 base from V and 6 from J, leaving 10 bases between them. Germline loops: CDR1 DFQATT, CDR2 SNEGSKA (reference sequence). The CDR3 totals 12 residues. This CDR3 reads CSARAPAGEQYF. As DNA, the CDR3 is TGCAGTGCTAGAGCGCCCGCAGGCGAGCAGTACTTC.

This chain joins TRBV6-1 and TRBJ1-5; D ambiguous. The length of the CDR3 is 14 residues. CDR1 and CDR2 (germline): MNHNS, SASEGT. V dropped 2 bases and J dropped 11 bases, with 16 bases sitting between them. The chain's CDR3 is CASSERAGNKTQHF. The CDR3 DNA follows: TGTGCCAGCAGTGAACGGGCGGGGAATAAGACCCAGCATTTT.

This clone was recorded many times. This CDR3 is also generated by other DNA sequences in the sample. The V call is TRBV19, the J call TRBJ1-3; 10 nucleotides match TRBD1. The V segment lost 4 bases and the J segment 2 bases; nucleotides outside the gene matches: 8. The germline CDR1 and CDR2 sequences are LNHDA and SQIVND (reference sequence). This CDR3 region has 17 residues. CDR3 nucleotide sequence: TGTGCCAGTAGTACAGTATCCGGGACAGGGGCTGGAAACACCATATATTTT. It is translated as CASSTVSGTGAGNTIYF.

The chain carries TRBV18 and TRBJ2-7, with TRBD1 matching over 7 bases. The CDR3 totals 14 residues. V lost 0 bases to trimming and J lost 3 bases; unmatched junction nucleotides: 2. Germline loops: CDR1 KGHSH, CDR2 LQKENI. The CDR3 sequence is CASSPPGGYYEQYF. CDR3 coding DNA: TGTGCCAGCTCACCACCAGGGGGCTACTACGAGCAGTACTTC.

This clone is termed large. The V call is TRBV6-5, the J call TRBJ2-2; 7 bases are a match to TRBD2. The CDR3 runs to 18 residues. J was trimmed by 4 bases and V by 0 bases; bases with no gene match: 11. Germline assignment: CDR1 MNHEY and CDR2 SVGAGI. CDR3: CASSYSGGFEASTGELFF. Here the CDR3 DNA reads TGTGCCAGCAGTTACTCGGGAGGGTTTGAGGCTAGCACCGGGGAGCTGTTTTTT.

Points on this clone: This clone may be a read error of a much larger clone one base away. CDR3: CSSRNPGRLQFF. The DNA for the CDR3 is TGCAGTTCGAGGAACCCGGGACGGTTGCAGTTCTTC. The gene calls are TRBV20-1 and TRBJ2-1; perhaps D is TRBD1 or TRBD2 (5 bases each). This CDR3 is 12 amino acids long. CDR1 is DFQATT and CDR2 is SNEGSKA in the germline V gene (reference sequence). Trimming removed 8 bases at V and 12 bases at J, with 20 bases between.

The rearrangement links TRBV2 to TRBJ2-1; 8 nucleotides agree with TRBD1. The V gene's germline CDR1 is SNHLY and CDR2 FYNNEI. Trimming took 8 bases from V and 5 from J; bases not matched to a gene: 5. CDR3 length equals 13 residues. DNA of the CDR3: TGTGCCAGCCAGAGGACAGGGCACAATGAGCAGTTCTTC. This sequence encodes CASQRTGHNEQFF.

This clone was seen repeatedly, ten times or more. This rearrangement joins TRBV2 to TRBJ2-3, with D possibly TRBD2 on 6 matching bases. The CDR3 has 15 residues. Trimming left V 8 bases short and J 4 bases short, with 19 bases between. In germline, CDR1 is SNHLY, CDR2 FYNNEI. The CDR3 is CASLRRSGVSDTQYF. The CDR3 nucleotides read TGTGCCAGCCTCCGACGGTCGGGGGTATCAGATACGCAGTATTTT.

This clone appeared many times. This rearrangement joins TRBV7-2 to TRBJ2-5; unclear D gene. Germline CDR1 is SGHTA and CDR2 is FQGNSA. This CDR3 is built from 14 residues. With 1 base removed from V and 2 bases from J, the gap between germline ends came to 8 bases. The CDR3, as DNA: TGTGCCAGCAGCTTAGGAAGGGTTCAAGAGACCCAGTACTTC. It codes for CASSLGRVQETQYF.